This T cell receptor beta chain originates from a study of CD8 T cells in ankylosing spondylitis. Study findings and constraints: CD8+ disease-linked clones were present at relatively low frequencies in blood. Reactive arthritis synovial fluid and blood were previously reported to contain some motif variants.

From the 5' RACE reads, TCRdb called clonotypes with MiXCR, one entry per CDR3 protein. The sample contains about 300,000 distinct CDR3 sequences, 20% to 25% of which appear only once. Concerning this clonotype itself: Its target is not known.

CDR3 length: 14 amino acids. Germline V lookup: CDR1 DFQATT, CDR2 SNEGSKA (reference sequence). Trimming took off 1 base at V and 1 base at J, with 8 bases between the two ends. The specimen was blood, either unsorted or a sorted T cell fraction (not recorded which). This chain joins TRBV20-1 and TRBJ2-4; the D is unclear. The origin of this receptor is a female donor with ankylosing spondylitis or in good health (not recorded which). In nucleotides, the CDR3 is TGCAGTGCTAGAGGCCCCGGGGCCAAAAACATTCAGTACTTC. Amino acid sequence: CSARGPGAKNIQYF.